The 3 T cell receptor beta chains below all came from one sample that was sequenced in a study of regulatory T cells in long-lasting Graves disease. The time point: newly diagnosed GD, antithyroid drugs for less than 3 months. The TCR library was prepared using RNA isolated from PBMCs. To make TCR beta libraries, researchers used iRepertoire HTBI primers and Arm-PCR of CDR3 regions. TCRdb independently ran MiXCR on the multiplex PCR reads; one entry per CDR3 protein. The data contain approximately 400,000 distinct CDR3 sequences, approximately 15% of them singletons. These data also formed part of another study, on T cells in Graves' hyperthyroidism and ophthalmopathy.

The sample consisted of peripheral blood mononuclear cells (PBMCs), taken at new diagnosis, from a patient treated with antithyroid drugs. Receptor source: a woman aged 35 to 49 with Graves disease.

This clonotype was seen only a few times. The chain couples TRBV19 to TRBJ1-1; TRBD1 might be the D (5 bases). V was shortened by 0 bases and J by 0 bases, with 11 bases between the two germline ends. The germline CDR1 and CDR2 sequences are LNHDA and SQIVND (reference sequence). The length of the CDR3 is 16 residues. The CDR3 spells CASSIDGDRVNTEAFF. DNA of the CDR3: TGTGCCAGTAGTATAGATGGCGACAGAGTGAACACTGAAGCTTTCTTT.

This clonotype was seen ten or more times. The CDR3: CASSRGGSYNEQFF. DNA for the CDR3: TGTGCCAGTAGTCGGGGCGGCTCCTACAATGAGCAGTTCTTC. The chain joins TRBV19 to TRBJ2-1, with D perhaps matching TRBD1 or TRBD2 (5 bases each). V lost 5 bases to trimming and J lost 0 bases, with 8 bases between them. The CDR3 covers 14 residues. From germline, CDR1 is LNHDA and CDR2 SQIVND (reference sequence).

This CDR3 is CASILSGTGANVLTF. As DNA, the CDR3 is TGTGCCAGCATCCTTTCAGGGACTGGGGCCAACGTCCTGACTTTC. The chain carries TRBV5-6 and TRBJ2-6; TRBD1 might be the D (5 bases). The germline gives CDR1 SGHDT, CDR2 YYEEEE. The V end was cut by 6 bases, the J end by 2 bases, with 12 bases between. CDR3 length: 15 residues. Complete variable domain (other parts from reference TRBV5-6 and TRBJ2-6): DAGVTQSPTHLIKTRGQQVTLRCSPKSGHDTVSWYQQALGQGPQFIFQYYEEEERQRGNFPDRFSGHQFPNYSSELNVNALLLGDSALYLCASILSGTGANVLTFGAGSRLTVL.